These T cell receptor beta chains were read from a single sample in a study of neurological immune-mediated disorders. A single record per CDR3 protein comes from TCRdb applying MiXCR to the 5' RACE reads. Counted here are approximately 50,000 distinct CDR3 sequences, around 3.9% occurring once; the ten biggest clones make up 1.6%. The material sequenced was PBMCs. The receptors were gathered from a man between 25 and 39 years old with multiple sclerosis. Both conserved end residues are part of each CDR3. The D gene is left open where the match is weak. Size tells how often a clone was seen (once, few, many) or the class of an expanded clone, and some rows leave it out.

d_gene: -
v_gene: TRBV28
j_gene: TRBJ2-2
abundance: medium-sized
len: 16
CDR3nt: TGTGCCAGCAAGCGTGTCAGGGAAAGTGGCACCGGGGAGCTGTTTTTT
CDR3aa: CASKRVRESGTGELFF

d_gene: TRBD2
v_gene: TRBV20-1
j_gene: TRBJ2-1
abundance: many
len: 13
CDR3nt: TGCAGTGAAGCTAGCGGGAGGACCAATGAGCAGTTCTTC
CDR3aa: CSEASGRTNEQFF

d_gene: TRBD2
v_gene: TRBV10-3
j_gene: TRBJ2-1
abundance: many
len: 15
CDR3nt: TGTGCCACTTCTAGCGGGAGGGCTACTTACAATGAGCAGTTCTTC
CDR3aa: CATSSGRATYNEQFF

d_gene: TRBD1
v_gene: TRBV10-3
j_gene: TRBJ1-4
abundance: many
len: 17
CDR3nt: TGTGCCATCAGCGATGGGGGCGCCGGGACAGGGAATGAAAAACTGTTTTTT
CDR3aa: CAISDGGAGTGNEKLFF

d_gene: -
v_gene: TRBV11-3
j_gene: TRBJ1-5
abundance: many
len: 19
CDR3nt: TGTGCCAGCAGCTCGAACAGGGTATGTCATTGGGGGGGCAATCAGCCCCAGCATTTT
CDR3aa: CASSSNRVCHWGGNQPQHF

d_gene: TRBD2
v_gene: TRBV20-1
j_gene: TRBJ2-1
abundance: many
len: 14
CDR3nt: TGCAGTGCCCCGCGGGGGGCCTCCTACAATGAGCAGTTCTTC
CDR3aa: CSAPRGASYNEQFF

d_gene: -
v_gene: TRBV3-1
j_gene: TRBJ1-1
abundance: few
len: 13
CDR3nt: TGTGCCAGCAGCCAAGGTTTTGGATTTGAAGCTTTCTTT
CDR3aa: CASSQGFGFEAFF

d_gene: -
v_gene: TRBV3-1
j_gene: TRBJ2-7
abundance: many
len: 14
CDR3nt: TGTGCCAGCAGCCCAAGTAGCGGAACCTACGAGCAGTACTTC
CDR3aa: CASSPSSGTYEQYF

d_gene: TRBD1
v_gene: TRBV20-1
j_gene: TRBJ1-6
abundance: many
len: 15
CDR3nt: TGCAGTGCTAGAGGATGGGACAGGGGAAATTCACCCCTCCACTTT
CDR3aa: CSARGWDRGNSPLHF

d_gene: -
v_gene: TRBV28
j_gene: TRBJ1-4
abundance: many
len: 14
CDR3nt: TGTGCCAGCAGTTCTGAACAGGTCGGGGGAAAACTGTTTTTT
CDR3aa: CASSSEQVGGKLFF

d_gene: TRBD1
v_gene: TRBV5-1
j_gene: TRBJ1-2
abundance: many
len: 16
CDR3nt: TGCGCCAGCAGCCCTGGGACAGGGGGTCTTGGATATGGCTACACCTTC
CDR3aa: CASSPGTGGLGYGYTF

d_gene: TRBD2
v_gene: TRBV6-1
j_gene: TRBJ2-7
abundance: few
len: 14
CDR3nt: TGTGCCAGCAGTGAACCAGTGCGGGGGACCGAGCAGTACTTC
CDR3aa: CASSEPVRGTEQYF

d_gene: -
v_gene: TRBV7-9
j_gene: TRBJ1-1
abundance: many
len: 12
CDR3nt: TGTGCCAGCAGCTTCGGCGGGTATGAAGCTTTCTTT
CDR3aa: CASSFGGYEAFF

d_gene: -
v_gene: TRBV10-3
j_gene: TRBJ2-7
abundance: many
len: 14
CDR3nt: TGTGCCATCAAAGACGGGTCCAACCCTTACGAGCAGTACTTC
CDR3aa: CAIKDGSNPYEQYF

d_gene: TRBD2
v_gene: TRBV6-5
j_gene: TRBJ2-1
abundance: many
len: 15
CDR3nt: TGTGCCAGCAGTACCCTAGCGGGAGGGCGGTATGAGCAGTTCTTC
CDR3aa: CASSTLAGGRYEQFF

d_gene: TRBD2
v_gene: TRBV27
j_gene: TRBJ2-7
abundance: many
len: 14
CDR3nt: TGTGCCAGCAGTCCTAGCGGAACTACCTACGAGCAGTACTTC
CDR3aa: CASSPSGTTYEQYF

d_gene: -
v_gene: TRBV7-8
j_gene: TRBJ1-1
abundance: many
len: 14
CDR3nt: TGTGCCAGCAGCTCGGTGGGGATGAACACTGAAGCTTTCTTT
CDR3aa: CASSSVGMNTEAFF

d_gene: -
v_gene: TRBV7-6
j_gene: TRBJ2-1
abundance: many
len: 16
CDR3nt: TGTGCCAGCAGCTCGCCTAGGGGGGCGGGGTACAATGAGCAGTTCTTC
CDR3aa: CASSSPRGAGYNEQFF

d_gene: -
v_gene: TRBV27
j_gene: TRBJ2-3
abundance: -
len: 15
CDR3nt: TGTGCCAGCAGTGAACAGGGCTATAGCACAGATACGCAGTATTTT
CDR3aa: CASSEQGYSTDTQYF

d_gene: TRBD2
v_gene: TRBV20-1
j_gene: TRBJ2-1
abundance: many
len: 15
CDR3nt: TGCAGTGCTAGAGGGGCGGGAGGACCTTACAATGAGCAGTTCTTC
CDR3aa: CSARGAGGPYNEQFF

d_gene: -
v_gene: TRBV12-3/TRBV12-4
j_gene: TRBJ2-1
abundance: many
len: 15
CDR3nt: TGTGCCAGCAGGACGAATCGCAGGGCCTACAATGAGCAGTTCTTC
CDR3aa: CASRTNRRAYNEQFF

d_gene: -
v_gene: TRBV5-1
j_gene: TRBJ2-1
abundance: many
len: 14
CDR3nt: TGCGCCAGCAGCTTGGGACAGGCATACAATGAGCAGTTCTTC
CDR3aa: CASSLGQAYNEQFF

d_gene: -
v_gene: TRBV5-1
j_gene: TRBJ1-2
abundance: many
len: 13
CDR3nt: TGCGCCAGCAGCTTGGGCAGCCCCTATGGCTACACCTTC
CDR3aa: CASSLGSPYGYTF

d_gene: -
v_gene: TRBV12-3/TRBV12-4
j_gene: TRBJ1-1
abundance: many
len: 12
CDR3nt: TGTGCCAGCAGTTTACTCGGGCAGGAAACTTTCTTT
CDR3aa: CASSLLGQETFF

d_gene: -
v_gene: TRBV20-1
j_gene: TRBJ1-5
abundance: many
len: 14
CDR3nt: TGCAGTGCGCTGGCTACGGACCTCAATCAGCCCCAGCATTTT
CDR3aa: CSALATDLNQPQHF

d_gene: TRBD1
v_gene: TRBV10-3
j_gene: TRBJ2-5
abundance: many
len: 15
CDR3nt: TGTGCCATCAGCAAGACAGGGGATAGTCAAGAGACCCAGTACTTC
CDR3aa: CAISKTGDSQETQYF

d_gene: -
v_gene: TRBV5-1
j_gene: TRBJ1-1
abundance: many
len: 13
CDR3nt: TGCGCCAGCAGCCCTCCAGGGGACACTGAAGCTTTCTTT
CDR3aa: CASSPPGDTEAFF

d_gene: -
v_gene: TRBV28
j_gene: TRBJ1-1
abundance: many
len: 14
CDR3nt: TGTGCCAGCAGTTTACCCGAGCCAGCTATTGAAGCTTTCTTT
CDR3aa: CASSLPEPAIEAFF

d_gene: -
v_gene: TRBV5-8
j_gene: TRBJ1-1
abundance: many
len: 14
CDR3nt: TGTGCCAGCAGCTTCCCTACACGGAACACTGAAGCTTTCTTT
CDR3aa: CASSFPTRNTEAFF

d_gene: -
v_gene: TRBV28
j_gene: TRBJ1-4
abundance: few
len: 17
CDR3nt: TGTGCCAGCAGCCCCTGGGGGCCCCGAAAAACTAACCCAAAACTGTTTTTT
CDR3aa: CASSPWGPRKTNPKLFF

d_gene: TRBD1
v_gene: TRBV12-3/TRBV12-4
j_gene: TRBJ2-1
abundance: many
len: 14
CDR3nt: TGTGCCAGCAGTCCGACAGGGATGAGGGATGAGCAGTTCTTC
CDR3aa: CASSPTGMRDEQFF

d_gene: -
v_gene: TRBV21-1
j_gene: TRBJ1-2
abundance: many
len: 14
CDR3nt: TGTGCCAGCAGCAAAGCAAGGCAGGTCTATGGCTACACCTTC
CDR3aa: CASSKARQVYGYTF

d_gene: -
v_gene: TRBV27
j_gene: TRBJ2-3
abundance: many
len: 13
CDR3nt: TGTGCCAGCAGTCTACACAGCACAGATACGCAGTATTTT
CDR3aa: CASSLHSTDTQYF

d_gene: -
v_gene: TRBV29-1
j_gene: TRBJ2-5
abundance: many
len: 14
CDR3nt: TGCAGCGTTGAAGCGAAGGGGCGTCGGGAGACCCAGTACTTC
CDR3aa: CSVEAKGRRETQYF

d_gene: -
v_gene: TRBV7-3
j_gene: TRBJ2-1
abundance: many
len: 12
CDR3nt: TGTGCCAGCAGGCTTACCGGGGGTGAGCAGTTCTTC
CDR3aa: CASRLTGGEQFF